This T cell receptor (beta chain) stems from a study of blood T cell repertoires in COVID-19. Trimming removed 2 bases at V and 6 bases at J, with 13 bases between. The CDR3 runs 15 residues. Germline-derived CDR1 and CDR2 are MNHEY and SVGAGI. Cohorts were assigned according to the clinical history that participants reported. Original analysis: Amplification with reference gene primers provided the estimates of nucleated cell counts. Data came from immunoSEQ multiplex PCR; TCRdb stores just in-frame clones and leaves some out. That table furnishes V, J and clone size, whereas the DNA furnished D and trimming. The sample holds some 320,000 clones, about 92% seen once.

The source of this sequence is a man aged 60 to 69 who had recovered from COVID-19. Sequencing was done on a sample of PBMCs or T cells enriched from blood (not recorded which). The chain couples TRBV6-5 to TRBJ2-2; maybe TRBD1 (6 bases). The CDR3 is CASSYRAWGPGELFF. CDR3 bases: TGTGCCAGCAGTTACCGCGCTTGGGGGCCCGGGGAGCTGTTTTTT.